This T cell receptor beta chain was identified in a study of identical twins. Study-level findings and limits: Out-of-frame beta sequences exhibited a weaker degree of excess twin sharing. Carriage of fewer insertions was seen in abundant cord blood beta clonotypes, whereas memory repertoires showed none. Rather than following the same donors, the conclusions depended on cross-sectional statistical analysis.

In its sample, this clonotype was seen many times. Antigen specificity is unknown. CDR1 MDHEN and CDR2 SYDVKM come from the germline V gene. Between the trimmed V and J ends, which lost 3 bases and 2 bases, there was a span of 11 bases. The CDR3 has 14 residues. Each CDR3 protein gets one entry after TCRdb re-called the 5' RACE reads with MiXCR. The data show roughly 630,000 distinct CDR3 sequences, roughly 7.1% seen once. The same specimen was also included in a second study, on yellow fever vaccine responses in identical twins.

The sequence was obtained from a woman aged 18-29 years in good health. Sequences were obtained from PBMCs. The chain is built from TRBV28 and TRBJ2-7; no clear D. The CDR3 region is CASSLAGPTYEQYF. CDR3 coding DNA: TGTGCCAGCAGTTTGGCAGGTCCGACCTACGAGCAGTACTTC.